This entry lists 2 T cell receptor beta chains sequenced from one sample in a study of memory CD4+ T cells and cytomegalovirus serostatus. Repertoires were generated with immunoSEQ multiplex PCR, while TCRdb's copy carries only in-frame clones and drops some. The table shows fewer than 50,000 clones, with roughly four fifths occurring only once. Single viable CD3+CD4+CD8-CD45RO+ cells were sorted as the memory CD4+ T cells. Input material: memory CD4+ T cells from blood. The receptors were sampled from an adult in good health and CMV-seronegative.

The chain has TRBV28 and TRBJ2-7, with D possibly TRBD1 on 6 matching bases. V gave up 4 bases and J gave up 4 bases, with 14 bases separating them. Germline V gene data show CDR1 as MDHEN and CDR2 as SYDVKM. The CDR3 runs to 14 residues. CDR3 protein: CASSYPNREYEQYF. CDR3 coding DNA: TGTGCCAGCAGTTATCCTAACAGGGAATACGAGCAGTACTTC.

This clone was seen a handful of times. In DNA, the CDR3 is TGTGCCAGCAAAGAAAGGGGCTTTGGAAACACCATATATTTT. Protein sequence: CASKERGFGNTIYF. The V call is TRBV2, the J call TRBJ1-3, with a possible D match to TRBD1 (5 bases). With 7 bases removed from V and 3 bases from J, the gap between germline ends came to 13 bases. In germline, CDR1 is SNHLY, CDR2 FYNNEI. The CDR3 extends over 14 amino acids. Full variable domain (outside the CDR3, taken from reference TRBV2 and TRBJ1-3): EPEVTQTPSHQVTQMGQEVILRCVPISNHLYFYWYRQILGQKVEFLVSFYNNEISEKSEIFDDQFSVERPDGSNFTLKIRSTKLEDSAMYFCASKERGFGNTIYFGEGSWLTVV.